The 23 T cell receptor beta chains listed next were all sequenced from one sample in a study of shared clonotypes between healthy human individuals. Clones were sequenced by immunoSEQ multiplex PCR, and TCRdb holds only the in-frame ones, with some missing. The table shows roughly 2.2 million clones, with roughly 93% occurring only once. Sequencing was done on a sample of naive CD4+ T cells from PBMCs. Regarding subset: CD45RA+ positively selected. These receptors came from a man between 18 and 29 years old in good health. Some clones in this sample may be carry-over from other donors' samples.

The chain uses TRBV5-1 and TRBJ2-1; 8 bases fit TRBD2. V gave up 2 bases and J gave up 6 bases; unmatched junction bases: 7. Germline CDR1 SGHRS, CDR2 YFSETQ. CDR3 size: 15 residues. The CDR3 sequence is CASSFSLAGSNEQFF. Written as DNA, the CDR3 is TGCGCCAGCAGCTTCTCTCTAGCGGGCTCCAATGAGCAGTTCTTC.

This chain uses TRBV7-9 with TRBJ2-7; possibly TRBD1 for D (5 bases). V lost 5 bases and J lost 5, with 10 bases in between. Per germline, CDR1 SEHNR and CDR2 FQNEAQ (reference sequence). This CDR3 is 12 amino acids long. CDR3 coding DNA: TGTGCCAGCAGCCGAGACAGTAACGAGCAGTACTTC. Its translation: CASSRDSNEQYF. Complete variable domain (other parts from reference TRBV7-9 and TRBJ2-7): DTGVSQNPRHKITKRGQNVTFRCDPISEHNRLYWYRQTLGQGPEFLTYFQNEAQLEKSRLLSDRFSAERPKGSFSTLEIQRTEQGDSAMYLCASSRDSNEQYFGPGTRLTVT.

The chain couples TRBV19 to TRBJ2-7, with D maybe TRBD1 (6 bases). The CDR3 is 15 amino acids. Trimming removed 6 bases at V and 2 bases at J, with 17 bases between. Germline CDR1 reads LNHDA; CDR2 reads SQIVND (reference sequence). The CDR3 DNA reads TGTGCCAGTAGCAGAGGGGGTCTCGACACCTACGAGCAGTACTTC. Its protein product is CASSRGGLDTYEQYF. Variable domain in full (rest from reference TRBV19 and TRBJ2-7): DGGITQSPKYLFRKEGQNVTLSCEQNLNHDAMYWYRQDPGQGLRLIYYSQIVNDFQKGDIAEGYSVSREKKESFPLTVTSAQKNPTAFYLCASSRGGLDTYEQYFGPGTRLTVT.

This clone was counted once. The genes are TRBV19 and TRBJ2-1; the match to TRBD2 covers 15 bases. Germline-derived CDR1 and CDR2 are LNHDA and SQIVND (reference sequence). The CDR3 covers 19 residues. V was clipped by 3 bases and J by 1 base; unmatched bases: 7. Here the CDR3 DNA reads TGTGCCAGTAGTATTGCGGGACTAGCGGGAGGACCGTCCTACAATGAGCAGTTCTTC. Translated: CASSIAGLAGGPSYNEQFF.

The chain combines TRBV6-6 with TRBJ1-2; D unclear. Germline-derived CDR1 and CDR2 are MNHNY and SVGAGI (reference sequence). The germline V and J ends were trimmed by 2 bases and 4 bases, with 11 bases remaining between them. The CDR3 is 14 residues long. CDR3 in amino acids: CASSYGDRGYGYTF. The CDR3 coding sequence is TGTGCCAGCAGTTACGGTGATCGGGGCTATGGCTACACCTTC.

This chain connects TRBV5-1 to TRBJ2-3, with 11 nucleotides matching TRBD2. The CDR3 consists of 15 residues. After removal of 4 bases from V and 5 bases from J, the junction contained 6 bases not matched to a gene. Looked up from germline, CDR1 is SGHRS and CDR2 is YFSETQ. The chain's CDR3 is CASSQLAGGKDTQYF. Here the CDR3 DNA reads TGCGCCAGCAGCCAGCTAGCGGGAGGCAAAGATACGCAGTATTTT.

This clone was seen a single time. V and J are TRBV30 and TRBJ2-1, with 7 bases lining up with TRBD2. Trimming at V came to 2 bases and at J to 4 bases, leaving 5 bases not matched to a gene. This CDR3 is built from 14 residues. CDR1 GTSNPN and CDR2 SVGIG come from the germline V gene (reference sequence). CDR3 nucleotide sequence: TGTGCCTGGAGTCGGAGCGGGATATACAATGAGCAGTTCTTC. This encodes CAWSRSGIYNEQFF.

The rearrangement uses TRBV5-1 and TRBJ2-5, with 8 bases lining up with TRBD1. This CDR3 has 14 residues. Germline loops: CDR1 SGHRS, CDR2 YFSETQ. J was trimmed by 4 bases and V by 4 bases; bases with no gene match: 6. The CDR3 reads CASSPRTGSETQYF. The DNA for the CDR3 is TGCGCCAGCAGCCCAAGGACAGGGTCAGAGACCCAGTACTTC.

This rearrangement joins TRBV5-4 to TRBJ2-7, with a tentative D call TRBD1 (6 bases). This CDR3 contains 16 residues. Germline CDR1 is SGHNT and CDR2 is YYREEE (reference sequence). Trimming pared 4 bases from V and 3 bases from J, leaving 20 bases between. CDR3 coding DNA: TGTGCCAGCAGCCTGGGGGCCAGCCCTAGCTTCTACGAGCAGTACTTC. Translating it yields CASSLGASPSFYEQYF.

This chain uses TRBV6-1 with TRBJ1-1, with D uncertain. V was pared by 3 bases and J by 1 base, with 6 bases between. CDR3 length: 13 residues. Germline lookup yields CDR1 MNHNS and CDR2 SASEGT. The CDR3 DNA sequence: TGTGCCAGCAGTGATTTTAAGAACACTGAAGCTTTCTTT. Translating it yields CASSDFKNTEAFF.

The chain employs TRBV16 and TRBJ2-7, with D perhaps matching TRBD1 (6 bases). Trimming shortened V by 4 bases and J by 1 base, and 14 bases separated the two germline ends. CDR3 length equals 15 residues. Germline values: CDR1 KGHSY, CDR2 FQNENV. CDR3 protein: CASSLSSTGSYEQYF. CDR3 DNA sequence: TGTGCCAGCAGCCTAAGTTCGACAGGATCCTACGAGCAGTACTTC.

V is TRBV29-1 and J is TRBJ2-2, with D uncertain. The germline V and J ends were trimmed by 4 bases and 1 base, with 10 bases remaining between them. The CDR3 runs to 14 residues. Germline assignment: CDR1 SQVTM and CDR2 ANQGSEA. CDR3 nucleotide sequence: TGCAGCGTTGTTGGTAGCCTGAACACCGGGGAGCTGTTTTTT. It yields the protein CSVVGSLNTGELFF.

The chain links TRBV4-2 to TRBJ2-5, with a weak D call TRBD2 (5 bases). Looked up from germline, CDR1 is LGHNA and CDR2 is YNFKEQ. This CDR3 is built from 12 residues. V gave up 1 base and J gave up 8 bases, with 8 bases separating them. The CDR3 loop is CASSQVGSTQYF. CDR3 coding DNA: TGTGCCAGCAGCCAAGTAGGGAGCACCCAGTACTTC.

The chain couples TRBV14 to TRBJ2-1, with D perhaps TRBD1 or TRBD2 (5 bases each). The V gene's germline CDR1 is SGHDN and CDR2 FVKESK. CDR3 length equals 15 residues. The V and J ends lost 3 bases and 2 bases respectively, with 11 bases between them. The CDR3 DNA reads TGTGCCAGCAGCCAGGGACCTCCTACCTACAATGAGCAGTTCTTC. It is translated as CASSQGPPTYNEQFF.

V usage is TRBV28 and J usage is TRBJ2-1; D might be TRBD1 (6 bases). V was shortened by 10 bases and J by 6 bases, with 10 bases between the two germline ends. The CDR3 consists of 11 residues. Germline-derived CDR1 and CDR2 are MDHEN and SYDVKM. CDR3 coding DNA: TGTGCCACCGACAGGCGCAATGAGCAGTTCTTC. Protein: CATDRRNEQFF.

The chain couples TRBV6-1 to TRBJ2-7; TRBD1 matches at 8 bases. The CDR3 has 14 amino acids. Germline V gives CDR1 MNHNS, CDR2 SASEGT. V shed 8 bases and J 4 bases; nucleotides not matched to a gene: 10. The CDR3 is CASGGGTGYYEQYF. CDR3 nucleotide sequence: TGTGCCAGCGGGGGTGGGACAGGCTATTACGAGCAGTACTTC.

V is TRBV7-2 and J is TRBJ2-2; D ambiguous. CDR3 size: 15 residues. V lost 5 bases, J lost 1 base, and 11 bases lay in between. Germline V CDR1 and CDR2: SGHTA, FQGNSA. The CDR3 region has the DNA TGTGCCAGCAGCCCCGAGAGCCTGAACACCGGGGAGCTGTTTTTT. Amino acid sequence: CASSPESLNTGELFF.

The CDR3 DNA reads TGTGCCAGCAGGCCGGAGGGGCTGGGAGCTGGAAACACCATATATTTT. Translating gives CASRPEGLGAGNTIYF. The rearrangement links TRBV28 to TRBJ1-3, with D possibly being TRBD1 (5 bases). Germline values: CDR1 MDHEN, CDR2 SYDVKM. V was trimmed by 6 bases and J by 2 bases, leaving 17 bases between them. The CDR3 runs to 16 residues.

Comments on this clone: In the same sample, other DNA sequences code for this CDR3. V is TRBV6-6 and J is TRBJ2-3; perhaps TRBD2 as D (6 bases). The CDR3 consists of 14 residues. The germline CDR1 and CDR2 sequences are MNHNY and SVGAGI (reference sequence). Deletions cut 2 bases from V and 3 bases from J, with 9 bases between. The CDR3 DNA reads TGTGCCAGCAGTTACGCGACTAGTACAGATACGCAGTATTTT. Amino acids: CASSYATSTDTQYF.

CDR3 sequence: CASSSTRGYTF. CDR3 bases: TGTGCCAGCAGTTCAACGAGAGGCTACACCTTC. This chain uses TRBV28 with TRBJ1-2, with D unresolved. The CDR3 spans 11 residues. The germline V gene has CDR1 MDHEN and CDR2 SYDVKM. The germline V and J ends were trimmed by 4 bases and 8 bases, with 8 bases remaining between them.

V gene TRBV29-1 combines with J gene TRBJ2-6; D not certain. The V gene's germline CDR1 is SQVTM and CDR2 ANQGSEA. The CDR3 has 17 amino acids. Trimming took off 4 bases at V and 5 bases at J, with 21 bases between the two ends. The CDR3 region is CSVVLRSIQSRANVLTF. The CDR3 DNA follows: TGCAGCGTTGTCCTTCGAAGCATACAAAGTCGGGCCAACGTCCTGACTTTC.

This clone was observed a handful of times. This chain joins TRBV7-2 and TRBJ2-7; 8 bases match TRBD1. With V trimmed by 1 base and J by 6 bases, 8 bases remained unmatched. The germline V gene encodes CDR1 SGHTA and CDR2 FQGNSA. The CDR3 is made up of 15 amino acids. The CDR3 reads CASSLVWQGAGEQYF. In DNA form, the CDR3 reads TGTGCCAGCAGCTTAGTTTGGCAGGGGGCCGGCGAGCAGTACTTC.

The chain uses TRBV30 and TRBJ1-1; the D is unclear. Looked up from germline, CDR1 is GTSNPN and CDR2 is SVGIG (reference sequence). Trimming left V 3 bases short and J 0 bases short, with 8 bases between. The CDR3 extends over 13 amino acids. The DNA of the CDR3 is TGTGCCTGGAGCCACACAGTGAACACTGAAGCTTTCTTT. Protein: CAWSHTVNTEAFF.